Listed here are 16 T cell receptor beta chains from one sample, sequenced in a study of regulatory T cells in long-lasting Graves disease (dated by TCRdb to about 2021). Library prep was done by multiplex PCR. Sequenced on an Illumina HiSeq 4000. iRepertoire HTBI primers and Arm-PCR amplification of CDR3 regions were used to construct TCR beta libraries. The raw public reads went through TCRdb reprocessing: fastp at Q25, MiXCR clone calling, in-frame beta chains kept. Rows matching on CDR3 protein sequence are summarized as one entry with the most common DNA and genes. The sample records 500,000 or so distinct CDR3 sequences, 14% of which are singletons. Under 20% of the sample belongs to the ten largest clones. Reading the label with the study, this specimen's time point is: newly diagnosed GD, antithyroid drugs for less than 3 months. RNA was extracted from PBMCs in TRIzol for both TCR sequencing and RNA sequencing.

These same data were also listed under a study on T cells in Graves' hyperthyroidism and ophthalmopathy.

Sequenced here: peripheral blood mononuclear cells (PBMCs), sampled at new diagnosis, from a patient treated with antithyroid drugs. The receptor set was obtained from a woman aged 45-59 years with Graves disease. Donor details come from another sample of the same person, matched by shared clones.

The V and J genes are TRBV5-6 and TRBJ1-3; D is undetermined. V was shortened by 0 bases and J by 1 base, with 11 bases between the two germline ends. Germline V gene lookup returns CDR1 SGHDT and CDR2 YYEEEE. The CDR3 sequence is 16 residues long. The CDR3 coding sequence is TGTGCCAGCAGCTTGGCCGGGGTGGCTTCTGGAAACACCATATATTTT. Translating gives CASSLAGVASGNTIYF. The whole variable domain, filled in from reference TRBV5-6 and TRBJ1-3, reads DAGVTQSPTHLIKTRGQQVTLRCSPKSGHDTVSWYQQALGQGPQFIFQYYEEEERQRGNFPDRFSGHQFPNYSSELNVNALLLGDSALYLCASSLAGVASGNTIYFGEGSWLTVV.

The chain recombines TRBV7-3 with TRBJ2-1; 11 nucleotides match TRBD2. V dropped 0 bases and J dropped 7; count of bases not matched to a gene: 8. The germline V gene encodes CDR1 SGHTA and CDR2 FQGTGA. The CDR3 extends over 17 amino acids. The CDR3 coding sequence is TGTGCCAGCAGCTTAACGGGCACTAGCGGGAGAGGTAATGAGCAGTTCTTC. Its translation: CASSLTGTSGRGNEQFF.

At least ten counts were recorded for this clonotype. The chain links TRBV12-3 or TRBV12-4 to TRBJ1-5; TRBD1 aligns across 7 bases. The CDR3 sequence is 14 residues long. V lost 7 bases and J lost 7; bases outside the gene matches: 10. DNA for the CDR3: TGTGCCAGCATGAAGACAGGGATGAGGCAGCCCCAGCATTTT. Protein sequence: CASMKTGMRQPQHF.

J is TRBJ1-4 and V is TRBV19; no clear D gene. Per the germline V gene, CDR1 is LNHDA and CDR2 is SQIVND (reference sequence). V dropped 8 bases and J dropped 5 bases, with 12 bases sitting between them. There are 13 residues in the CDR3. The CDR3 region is CASRKGPNEKLFF. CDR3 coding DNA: TGTGCCAGTCGCAAAGGTCCGAATGAAAAACTGTTTTTT.

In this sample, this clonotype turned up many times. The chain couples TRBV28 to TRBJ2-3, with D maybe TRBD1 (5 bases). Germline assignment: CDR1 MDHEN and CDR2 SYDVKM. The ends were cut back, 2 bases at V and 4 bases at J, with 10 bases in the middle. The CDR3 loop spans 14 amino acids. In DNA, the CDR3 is TGTGCCAGCAGTTTAGGACAATGGGCAGATACGCAGTATTTT. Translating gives CASSLGQWADTQYF. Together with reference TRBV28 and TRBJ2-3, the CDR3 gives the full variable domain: DVKVTQSSRYLVKRTGEKVFLECVQDMDHENMFWYRQDPGLGLRLIYFSYDVKMKEKGDIPEGYSVSREKKERFSLILESASTNQTSMYLCASSLGQWADTQYFGPGTRLTVL.

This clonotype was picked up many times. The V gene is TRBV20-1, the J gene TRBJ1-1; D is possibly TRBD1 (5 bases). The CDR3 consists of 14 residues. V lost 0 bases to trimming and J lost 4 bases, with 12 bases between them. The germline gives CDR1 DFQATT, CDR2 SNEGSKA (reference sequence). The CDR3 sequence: CSARDSGRATEAFF. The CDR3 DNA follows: TGCAGTGCTAGAGATAGTGGCAGGGCCACTGAAGCTTTCTTT.

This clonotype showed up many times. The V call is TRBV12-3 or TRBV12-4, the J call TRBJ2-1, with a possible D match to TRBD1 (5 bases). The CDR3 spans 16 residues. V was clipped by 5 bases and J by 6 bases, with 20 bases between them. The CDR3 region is CASSPTGFGFPNEQFF. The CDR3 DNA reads TGTGCCAGCAGTCCTACAGGTTTCGGGTTTCCCAATGAGCAGTTCTTC.

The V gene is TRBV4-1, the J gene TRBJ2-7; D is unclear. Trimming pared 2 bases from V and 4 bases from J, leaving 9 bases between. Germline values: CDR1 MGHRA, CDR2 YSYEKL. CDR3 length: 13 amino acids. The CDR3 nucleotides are TGCGCCAGCAGCCAACGGTTAGAGTACGAGCAGTACTTC. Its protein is CASSQRLEYEQYF.

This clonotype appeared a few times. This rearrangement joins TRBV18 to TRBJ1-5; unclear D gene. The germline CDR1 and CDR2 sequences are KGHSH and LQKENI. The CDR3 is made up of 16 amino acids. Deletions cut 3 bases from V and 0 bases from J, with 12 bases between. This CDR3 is CASSPATPYSNQPQHF. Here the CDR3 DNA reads TGTGCCAGCTCACCGGCGACACCGTATAGCAATCAGCCCCAGCATTTT.

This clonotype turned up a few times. As DNA, the CDR3 is TGTGCCAGCAGCCGGCGGGACTCCTACGAGCAGTACTTC. It yields the protein CASSRRDSYEQYF. This chain connects TRBV5-4 to TRBJ2-7, with TRBD2 as a possible D gene (6 bases). Trimming took off 4 bases at V and 0 bases at J, with 8 bases between the two ends. CDR3 size: 13 residues. Germline V gives CDR1 SGHNT, CDR2 YYREEE (reference sequence).

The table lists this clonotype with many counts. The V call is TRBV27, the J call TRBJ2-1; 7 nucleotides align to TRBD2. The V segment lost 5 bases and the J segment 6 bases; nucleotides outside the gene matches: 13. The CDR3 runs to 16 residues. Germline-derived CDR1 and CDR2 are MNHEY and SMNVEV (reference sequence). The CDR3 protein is CASSMERRELFNEQFF. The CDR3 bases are TGTGCCAGCAGTATGGAACGGCGGGAGCTCTTCAATGAGCAGTTCTTC.

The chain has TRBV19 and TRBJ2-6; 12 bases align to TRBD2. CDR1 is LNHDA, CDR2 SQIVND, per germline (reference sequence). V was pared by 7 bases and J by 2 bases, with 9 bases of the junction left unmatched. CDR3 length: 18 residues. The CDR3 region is CASTPGLAGGAGANVLTF. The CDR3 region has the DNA TGTGCCAGTACCCCAGGTCTAGCGGGAGGGGCTGGGGCCAACGTCCTGACTTTC.

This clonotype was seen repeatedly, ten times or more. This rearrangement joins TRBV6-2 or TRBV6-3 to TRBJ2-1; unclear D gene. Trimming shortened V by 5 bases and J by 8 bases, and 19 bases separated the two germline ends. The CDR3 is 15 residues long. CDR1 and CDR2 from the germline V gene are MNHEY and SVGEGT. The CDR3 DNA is TGTGCCAGCAGTGACTGGGGATCCCCGAACGATGAGCAGTTCTTC. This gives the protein CASSDWGSPNDEQFF.

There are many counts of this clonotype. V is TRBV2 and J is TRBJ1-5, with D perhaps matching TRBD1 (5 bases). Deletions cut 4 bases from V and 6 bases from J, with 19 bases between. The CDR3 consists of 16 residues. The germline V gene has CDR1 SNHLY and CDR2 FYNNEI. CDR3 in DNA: TGTGCCAGCAGTGGAGGGGCAGGGCTGATTCGTCAGCCCCAGCATTTT. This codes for CASSGGAGLIRQPQHF.

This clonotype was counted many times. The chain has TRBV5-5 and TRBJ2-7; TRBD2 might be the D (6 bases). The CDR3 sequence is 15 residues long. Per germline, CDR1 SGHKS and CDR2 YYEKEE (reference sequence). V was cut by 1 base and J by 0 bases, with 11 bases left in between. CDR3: CASSLWAGSSYEQYF. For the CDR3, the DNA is TGTGCCAGCAGCTTGTGGGCGGGAAGCTCCTACGAGCAGTACTTC.

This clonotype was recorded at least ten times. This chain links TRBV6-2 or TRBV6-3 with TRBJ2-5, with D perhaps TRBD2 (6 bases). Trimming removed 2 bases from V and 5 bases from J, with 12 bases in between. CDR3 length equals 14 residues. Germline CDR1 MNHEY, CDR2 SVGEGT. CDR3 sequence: CASSYGGGGETQYF. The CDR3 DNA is TGTGCCAGCAGTTACGGGGGAGGCGGGGAGACCCAGTACTTC.